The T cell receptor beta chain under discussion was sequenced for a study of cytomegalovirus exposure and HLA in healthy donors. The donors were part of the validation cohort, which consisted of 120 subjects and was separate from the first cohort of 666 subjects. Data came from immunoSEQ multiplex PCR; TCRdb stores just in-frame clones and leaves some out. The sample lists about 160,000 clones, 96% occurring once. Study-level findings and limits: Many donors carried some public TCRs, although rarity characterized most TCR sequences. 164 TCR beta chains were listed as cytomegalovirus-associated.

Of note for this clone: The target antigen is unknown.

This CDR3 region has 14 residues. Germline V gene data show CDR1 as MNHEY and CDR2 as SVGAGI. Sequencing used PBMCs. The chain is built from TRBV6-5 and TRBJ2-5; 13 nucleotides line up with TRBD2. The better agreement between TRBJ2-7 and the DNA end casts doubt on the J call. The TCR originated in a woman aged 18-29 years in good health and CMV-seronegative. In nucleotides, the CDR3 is TGTGCCAGCAGAGTAACTAGCGGGGGGGTCGAGCAGTACTTC. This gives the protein CASRVTSGGVEQYF.